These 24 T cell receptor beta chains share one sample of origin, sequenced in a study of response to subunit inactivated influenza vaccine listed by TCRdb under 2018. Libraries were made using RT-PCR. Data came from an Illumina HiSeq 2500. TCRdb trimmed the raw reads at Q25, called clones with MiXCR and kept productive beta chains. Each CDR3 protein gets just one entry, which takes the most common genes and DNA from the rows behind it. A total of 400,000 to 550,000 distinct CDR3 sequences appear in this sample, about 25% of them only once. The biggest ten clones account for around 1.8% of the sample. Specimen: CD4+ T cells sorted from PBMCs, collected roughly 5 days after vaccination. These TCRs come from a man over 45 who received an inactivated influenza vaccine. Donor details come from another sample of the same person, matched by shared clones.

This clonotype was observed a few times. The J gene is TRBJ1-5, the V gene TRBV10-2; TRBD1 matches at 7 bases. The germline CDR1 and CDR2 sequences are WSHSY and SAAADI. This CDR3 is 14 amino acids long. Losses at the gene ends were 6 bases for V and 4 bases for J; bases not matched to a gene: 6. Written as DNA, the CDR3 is TGCGCCAGCAGGTTGGGGACAGCGAATCAGCCCCAGCATTTT. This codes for CASRLGTANQPQHF.

This CDR3 is CAISEVGNEQYF. The CDR3 DNA reads as TGTGCCATCAGTGAAGTTGGGAACGAGCAGTACTTC. The gene calls are TRBV10-3 and TRBJ2-7; no reliable D call. This CDR3 region has 12 residues. The V end lost 3 bases, the J end lost 5 bases, and 8 bases lay between the germline ends. Germline-derived CDR1 and CDR2 are ENHRY and SYGVKD.

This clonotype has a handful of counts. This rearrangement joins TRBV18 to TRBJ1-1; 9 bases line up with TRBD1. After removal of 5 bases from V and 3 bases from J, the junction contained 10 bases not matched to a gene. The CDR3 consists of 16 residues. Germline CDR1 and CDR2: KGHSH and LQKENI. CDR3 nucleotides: TGTGCCAGCTCAGCACAACAGGGGGCGCGTGACACTGAAGCTTTCTTT. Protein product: CASSAQQGARDTEAFF.

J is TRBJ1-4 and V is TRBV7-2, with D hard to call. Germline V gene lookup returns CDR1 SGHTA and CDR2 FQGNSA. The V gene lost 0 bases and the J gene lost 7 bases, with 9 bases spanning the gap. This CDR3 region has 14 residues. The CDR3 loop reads CASSLASSGEKLFF. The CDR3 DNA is TGTGCCAGCAGCTTAGCGAGTTCCGGTGAAAAACTGTTTTTT.

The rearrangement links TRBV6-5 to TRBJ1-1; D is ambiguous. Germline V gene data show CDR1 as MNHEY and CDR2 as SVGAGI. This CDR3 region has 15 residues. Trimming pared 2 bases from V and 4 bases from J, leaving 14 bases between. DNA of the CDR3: TGTGCCAGCAGTTACCTTGCCCGTCGTGGCACTGAAGCTTTCTTT. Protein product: CASSYLARRGTEAFF.

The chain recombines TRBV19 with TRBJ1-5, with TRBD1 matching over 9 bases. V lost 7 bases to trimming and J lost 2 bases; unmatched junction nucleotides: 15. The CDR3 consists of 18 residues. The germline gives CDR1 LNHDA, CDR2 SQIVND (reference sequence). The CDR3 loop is CASTSTHRGLQRNQPQHF. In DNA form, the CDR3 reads TGTGCCAGTACCTCGACGCACAGGGGGCTTCAACGCAATCAGCCCCAGCATTTT. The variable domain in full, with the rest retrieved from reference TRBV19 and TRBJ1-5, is DGGITQSPKYLFRKEGQNVTLSCEQNLNHDAMYWYRQDPGQGLRLIYYSQIVNDFQKGDIAEGYSVSREKKESFPLTVTSAQKNPTAFYLCASTSTHRGLQRNQPQHFGDGTRLSIL.

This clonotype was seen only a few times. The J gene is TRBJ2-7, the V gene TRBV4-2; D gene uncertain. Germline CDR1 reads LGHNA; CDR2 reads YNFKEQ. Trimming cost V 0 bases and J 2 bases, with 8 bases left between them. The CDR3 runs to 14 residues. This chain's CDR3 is CASSQDLEAYEQYF. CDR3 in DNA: TGTGCCAGCAGCCAAGATTTAGAGGCCTACGAGCAGTACTTC.

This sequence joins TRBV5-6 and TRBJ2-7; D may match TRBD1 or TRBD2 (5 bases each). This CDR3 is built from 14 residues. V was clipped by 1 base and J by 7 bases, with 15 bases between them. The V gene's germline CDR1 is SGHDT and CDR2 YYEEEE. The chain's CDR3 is CASSLKGREWEQYF. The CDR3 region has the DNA TGTGCCAGCAGCTTGAAGGGCAGGGAGTGGGAGCAGTACTTC.

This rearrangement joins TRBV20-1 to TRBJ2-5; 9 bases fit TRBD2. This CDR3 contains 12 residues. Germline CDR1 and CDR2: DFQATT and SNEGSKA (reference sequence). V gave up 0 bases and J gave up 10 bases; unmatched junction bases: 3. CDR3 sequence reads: CSARDLREGQYF. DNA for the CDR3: TGCAGTGCTAGAGATTTGCGGGAGGGCCAGTACTTC.

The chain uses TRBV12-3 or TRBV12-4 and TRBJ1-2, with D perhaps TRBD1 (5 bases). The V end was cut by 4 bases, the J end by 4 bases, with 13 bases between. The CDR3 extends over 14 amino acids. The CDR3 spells CASSYRDPLYGYTF. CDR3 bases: TGTGCCAGCAGTTACCGGGACCCTCTCTATGGCTACACCTTC.

The CDR3 is CASSPRTGGEKGTQYF. The CDR3 DNA is TGTGCCAGCAGCCCCCGGACAGGGGGGGAGAAGGGTACGCAGTATTTT. This rearrangement joins TRBV7-6 to TRBJ2-3; 10 bases are shared with TRBD1. CDR1 SGHVS and CDR2 FNYEAQ come from the germline V gene. The CDR3 totals 16 residues. Trimming took 5 bases from V and 8 from J; bases not matched to a gene: 13.

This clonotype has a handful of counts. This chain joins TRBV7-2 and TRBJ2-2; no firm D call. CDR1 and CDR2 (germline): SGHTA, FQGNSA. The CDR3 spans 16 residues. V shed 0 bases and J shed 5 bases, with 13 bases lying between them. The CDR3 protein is CASSLAPGKITGELFF. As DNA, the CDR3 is TGTGCCAGCAGCTTAGCCCCTGGTAAAATTACCGGGGAGCTGTTTTTT.

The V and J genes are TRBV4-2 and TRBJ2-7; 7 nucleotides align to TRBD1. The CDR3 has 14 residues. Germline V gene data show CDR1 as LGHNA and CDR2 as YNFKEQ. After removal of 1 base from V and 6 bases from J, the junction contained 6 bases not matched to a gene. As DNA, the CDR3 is TGTGCCAGCAGCCAAGGTGGGACAGTGGTCGAGCAGTACTTC. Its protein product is CASSQGGTVVEQYF.

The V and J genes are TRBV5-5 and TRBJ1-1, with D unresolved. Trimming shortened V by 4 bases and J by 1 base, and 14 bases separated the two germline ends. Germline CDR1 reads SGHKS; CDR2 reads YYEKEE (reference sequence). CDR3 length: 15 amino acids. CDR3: CASSVTADPNTEAFF. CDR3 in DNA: TGTGCCAGCAGCGTTACAGCGGATCCGAACACTGAAGCTTTCTTT.

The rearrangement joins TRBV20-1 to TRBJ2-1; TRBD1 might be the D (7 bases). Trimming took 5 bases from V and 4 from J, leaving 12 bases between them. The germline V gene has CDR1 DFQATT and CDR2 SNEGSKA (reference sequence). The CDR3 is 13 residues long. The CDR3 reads CSAGGTVYNEQFF. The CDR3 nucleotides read TGCAGTGCTGGAGGGACAGTTTACAATGAGCAGTTCTTC.

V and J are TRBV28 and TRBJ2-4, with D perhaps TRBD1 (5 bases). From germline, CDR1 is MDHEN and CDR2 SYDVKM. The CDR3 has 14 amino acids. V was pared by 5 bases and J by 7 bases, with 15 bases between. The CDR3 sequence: CASSPTVVSNIQYF. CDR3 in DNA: TGTGCCAGCAGTCCGACAGTGGTCTCTAACATTCAGTACTTC.

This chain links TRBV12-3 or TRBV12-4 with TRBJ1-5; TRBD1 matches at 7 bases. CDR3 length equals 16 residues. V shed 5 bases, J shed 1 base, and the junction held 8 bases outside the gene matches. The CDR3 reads CASSTTGDWSNQPQHF. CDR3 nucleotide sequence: TGTGCCAGCAGTACCACAGGGGATTGGAGCAATCAGCCCCAGCATTTT.

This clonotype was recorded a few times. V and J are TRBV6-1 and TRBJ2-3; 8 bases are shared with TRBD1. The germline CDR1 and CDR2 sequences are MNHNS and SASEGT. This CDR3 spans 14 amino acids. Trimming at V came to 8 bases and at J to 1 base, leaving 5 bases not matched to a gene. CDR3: CASRKDRGTDTQYF. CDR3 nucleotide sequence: TGTGCCAGCCGTAAGGACAGGGGCACAGATACGCAGTATTTT.

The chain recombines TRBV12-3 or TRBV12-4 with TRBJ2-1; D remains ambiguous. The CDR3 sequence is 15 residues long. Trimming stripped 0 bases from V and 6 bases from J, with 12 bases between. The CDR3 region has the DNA TGTGCCAGCAGTTTAGCGCTAGTGGCCGGCAATGAGCAGTTCTTC. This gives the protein CASSLALVAGNEQFF.

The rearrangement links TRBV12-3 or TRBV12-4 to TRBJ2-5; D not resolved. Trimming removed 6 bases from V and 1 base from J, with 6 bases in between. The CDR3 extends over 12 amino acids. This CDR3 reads CASRRPQETQYF. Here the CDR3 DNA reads TGTGCCAGCAGGCGACCCCAAGAGACCCAGTACTTC.

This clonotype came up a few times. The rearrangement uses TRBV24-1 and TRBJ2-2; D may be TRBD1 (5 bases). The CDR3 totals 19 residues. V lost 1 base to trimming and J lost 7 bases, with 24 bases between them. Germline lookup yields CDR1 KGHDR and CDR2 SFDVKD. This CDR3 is CATSDFHYRLDARGGELFF. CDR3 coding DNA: TGTGCCACCAGTGATTTTCATTACAGGCTTGATGCTCGAGGCGGGGAGCTGTTTTTT.

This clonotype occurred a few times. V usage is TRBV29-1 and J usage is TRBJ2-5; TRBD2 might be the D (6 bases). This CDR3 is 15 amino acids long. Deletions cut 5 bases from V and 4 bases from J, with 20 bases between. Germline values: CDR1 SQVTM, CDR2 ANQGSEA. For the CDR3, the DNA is TGCAGCGTTCAGCAGACAGCCACGCGGGGAGAGACCCAGTACTTC. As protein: CSVQQTATRGETQYF.

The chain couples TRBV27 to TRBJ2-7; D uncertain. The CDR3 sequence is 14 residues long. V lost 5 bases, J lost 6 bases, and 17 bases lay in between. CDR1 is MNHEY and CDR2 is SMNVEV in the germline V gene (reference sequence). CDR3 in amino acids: CASSLTQPPGEQYF. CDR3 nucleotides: TGTGCCAGCAGTCTGACTCAACCGCCGGGCGAGCAGTACTTC.

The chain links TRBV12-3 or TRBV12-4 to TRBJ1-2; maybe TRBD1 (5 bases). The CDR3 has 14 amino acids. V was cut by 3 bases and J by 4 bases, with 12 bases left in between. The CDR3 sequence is CASSLRRASYGYTF. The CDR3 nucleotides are TGTGCCAGCAGTTTGCGCAGGGCAAGCTATGGCTACACCTTC.